Following are 20 T cell receptor beta chains from one sample sequenced in a study of blood T cell repertoires in COVID-19. Sequencing used immunoSEQ multiplex PCR; TCRdb keeps in-frame clones, though not all of them. The table shows over 25,000 clones, with 78% occurring only once. The specimen sequenced was peripheral blood. The receptors were gathered from a man older than 75 with acute or convalescent COVID-19.

The V gene is TRBV24-1, the J gene TRBJ2-5; D not resolved. The germline V and J ends were trimmed by 5 bases and 7 bases, with 10 bases remaining between them. Germline CDR1 reads KGHDR; CDR2 reads SFDVKD. The CDR3 contains 12 residues. CDR3 in amino acids: CATSAQSGTQYF. The CDR3 nucleotides are TGTGCCACCAGTGCTCAGTCTGGGACCCAGTACTTC.

The V gene is TRBV29-1, the J gene TRBJ1-2, with D uncertain. Trimming took off 3 bases at V and 4 bases at J, with 9 bases between the two ends. The germline gives CDR1 SQVTM, CDR2 ANQGSEA. CDR3 length equals 12 residues. CDR3 in DNA: TGCAGCGTTGAGTGGTATAGCTATGGCTACACCTTC. Translation: CSVEWYSYGYTF.

V and J are TRBV21-1 and TRBJ1-5. TRBV21-1 constitutes a pseudogene. The CDR3 runs to 17 residues. In nucleotides, the CDR3 is TGTGCCAGCAGCAACGGGATCCCGAAAATTAGCAATCAGCCCCAGCATTTT. Amino acid sequence: CASSNGIPKISNQPQHF.

The chain employs TRBV15 and TRBJ2-1, with a tentative D call TRBD1 (5 bases). This CDR3 has 14 residues. The V gene lost 0 bases and the J gene lost 6 bases, with 9 bases spanning the gap. Germline lookup yields CDR1 LNHNV and CDR2 YYDKDF (reference sequence). In nucleotides, the CDR3 is TGTGCCACCAGCAGAGATGCAGGGATCAATGAGCAGTTCTTC. Translation: CATSRDAGINEQFF. The whole variable domain, filled in from reference TRBV15 and TRBJ2-1, reads DAMVIQNPRYQVTQFGKPVTLSCSQTLNHNVMYWYQQKSSQAPKLLFHYYDKDFNNEADTPDNFQSRRPNTSFCFLDIRSPGLGDTAMYLCATSRDAGINEQFFGPGTRLTVL.

The chain joins TRBV9 to TRBJ2-1; the D is unclear. CDR3 size: 14 residues. The V gene's germline CDR1 is SGDLS and CDR2 YYNGEE. V lost 0 bases and J 6 bases, leaving 10 bases between the germline ends. CDR3 sequence (DNA): TGTGCCAGCAGCGTAGTTAGCTCCCCCAATGAGCAGTTCTTC. Amino acid sequence: CASSVVSSPNEQFF.

This chain links TRBV9 with TRBJ1-2, with no clear D. The CDR3 covers 14 residues. Looked up from germline, CDR1 is SGDLS and CDR2 is YYNGEE. The V end lost 0 bases, the J end lost 8 bases, and 14 bases lay between the germline ends. The DNA of the CDR3 is TGTGCCAGCAGCGTAGAGGACTTCTTGGGGGGCTACACCTTC. Translated, it gives CASSVEDFLGGYTF.

The chain uses TRBV19 and TRBJ1-2, with a tentative D call TRBD1 (6 bases). V lost 5 bases and J lost 8, with 15 bases in between. CDR1 LNHDA and CDR2 SQIVND come from the germline V gene (reference sequence). The CDR3 is 13 residues long. The CDR3 coding sequence is TGTGCCAGTAGTCCGCGGACAGTGGGAGGCTACACCTTC. The encoded protein is CASSPRTVGGYTF.

This chain connects TRBV3-1 (or the pseudogene TRBV3-2) to TRBJ2-3, with TRBD2 as a possible D gene (6 bases). Germline CDR1 reads LGHDT; CDR2 reads YNNKEL (reference sequence). Trimming pared 6 bases from V and 3 bases from J, leaving 10 bases between. The CDR3 spans 13 residues. CDR3 region: CASRSGVTDTQYF. The CDR3 DNA is TGTGCCAGCAGGTCGGGGGTAACAGATACGCAGTATTTT.

The rearrangement links TRBV7-6 to TRBJ1-2, with D possibly TRBD1 on 6 matching bases. CDR3 length: 16 residues. CDR1 and CDR2 (germline): SGHVS, FNYEAQ. Trimming removed 2 bases from V and 5 bases from J, with 18 bases in between. CDR3 DNA sequence: TGTGCCAGCAGCTTAAGGGTCCCAGGGGTCTCGTATGGCTACACCTTC. Its protein product is CASSLRVPGVSYGYTF.

This clone came up once. This chain uses TRBV27 with TRBJ2-7; D might be TRBD1 (6 bases). V lost 2 bases and J 3 bases, leaving 14 bases between the germline ends. CDR1 is MNHEY and CDR2 is SMNVEV in the germline V gene (reference sequence). The CDR3 runs 15 residues. As DNA, the CDR3 is TGTGCCAGCAGTTTAAAAGGGTGGGGGCACTACGAGCAGTACTTC. Translating gives CASSLKGWGHYEQYF.

The chain links TRBV6-2 or TRBV6-3 to TRBJ1-5, with unresolved D. The V gene lost 2 bases and the J gene lost 3 bases, with 5 bases spanning the gap. From germline, CDR1 is MNHEY and CDR2 SVGEGT. The CDR3 consists of 13 residues. CDR3 DNA sequence: TGTGCCAGCAGTTACGAGGCCAATCAGCCCCAGCATTTT. It yields the protein CASSYEANQPQHF.

The chain has TRBV5-1 and TRBJ2-1; 12 bases line up with TRBD2. Germline CDR1 is SGHRS and CDR2 is YFSETQ. Unmatched junction bases numbered 7, after V lost 1 base and J lost 2 bases. The CDR3 covers 18 residues. For the CDR3, the DNA is TGCGCCAGCAGCTTGTTCCTAGCGGGGGGGACTACCTACAATGAGCAGTTCTTC. The encoded protein is CASSLFLAGGTTYNEQFF.

The CDR3 here is CASSLDRGNTIYF. The CDR3 nucleotides read TGTGCCAGCAGCTTGGACAGGGGAAACACCATATATTTT. The chain carries TRBV11-2 and TRBJ1-3; 7 nucleotides align to TRBD1. The CDR3 loop spans 13 amino acids. The ends lost 3 bases at V and 4 bases at J; junction bases unmatched: 0. From germline, CDR1 is SGHAT and CDR2 FQNNGV.

The CDR3 loop reads CASSPGALSGANVLTF. CDR3 in DNA: TGTGCCAGCAGCCCTGGGGCCCTCTCTGGGGCCAACGTCCTGACTTTC. The rearrangement joins TRBV3-1 (or the pseudogene TRBV3-2) to TRBJ2-6; the D gene is possibly TRBD1 (5 bases). V gave up 4 bases and J gave up 0 bases, with 10 bases separating them. CDR3 length: 16 residues. Germline-derived CDR1 and CDR2 are LGHDT and YNNKEL (reference sequence).

V is TRBV3-1 (or the pseudogene TRBV3-2) and J is TRBJ1-2, with D perhaps TRBD1 (5 bases). The CDR3 has 14 amino acids. Germline V lookup: CDR1 LGHDT, CDR2 YNNKEL (reference sequence). Trimming removed 1 base from V and 6 bases from J, with 12 bases in between. CDR3 sequence reads: CASSQVGGVHGYTF. The CDR3 nucleotides are TGTGCCAGCAGCCAAGTAGGAGGGGTTCATGGCTACACCTTC.

The chain joins TRBV7-6 to TRBJ1-3; weak D call: TRBD1 (5 bases). Germline assignment: CDR1 SGHVS and CDR2 FNYEAQ. Trimming removed 4 bases at V and 0 bases at J, with 13 bases between. The CDR3 is 16 amino acids. The CDR3 DNA follows: TGTGCCAGCAGCTCTGAGACAGAATTCTCTGGAAACACCATATATTTT. As protein: CASSSETEFSGNTIYF.

CDR3 region: CANPAGIKETQYF. The DNA for the CDR3 is TGTGCCAACCCCGCGGGAATAAAAGAGACCCAGTACTTC. The chain recombines TRBV21-1 with TRBJ2-5; the table gives TRBD2 as D, unverified against the DNA. TRBV21-1 counts as a pseudogene. The CDR3 has 13 amino acids.

The V and J genes are TRBV5-6 and TRBJ2-1, with D unresolved. CDR1 is SGHDT, CDR2 YYEEEE, per germline. The CDR3 length is 18 residues. V was cut by 3 bases and J by 0 bases, with 19 bases left in between. CDR3 protein: CASSSLVVLDSSYNEQFF. The CDR3 DNA reads TGTGCCAGCAGCTCTTTAGTTGTTCTAGATAGCTCCTACAATGAGCAGTTCTTC.

This chain links TRBV5-1 with TRBJ1-6, with D possibly being TRBD1 (6 bases). V lost 1 base to trimming and J lost 11 bases, with 19 bases between them. The CDR3 is made up of 16 amino acids. Per the germline V gene, CDR1 is SGHRS and CDR2 is YFSETQ. The CDR3 sequence is CASSLRPPGHQAPLHF. The CDR3 region has the DNA TGCGCCAGCAGCTTGAGACCGCCGGGACATCAGGCACCCCTCCACTTT.

J is TRBJ1-6 and V is TRBV19, with 7 bases identical to TRBD1. Germline V lookup: CDR1 LNHDA, CDR2 SQIVND (reference sequence). The CDR3 is made up of 13 amino acids. Germline trimming cut 7 bases from V and 6 bases from J; bases unmatched to any gene: 3. DNA for the CDR3: TGTGCCAGTATGGAGGGGGCTAATTCACCCCTCCACTTT. It codes for CASMEGANSPLHF.